The clone carrying this T cell receptor (beta chain) was counted only a few times. V lost 6 bases and J 0 bases, leaving 8 bases between the germline ends. Germline V gene data show CDR1 as LNHDA and CDR2 as SQIVND (reference sequence). The CDR3 consists of 13 residues. Each CDR3 protein gets one entry after TCRdb re-called the reads with MiXCR. This sample has some 150,000 distinct CDR3 sequences, with 5% to 6.5% found just once. These data originate in a study of T cell repertoires in cytomegalovirus infection. This receptor was obtained from a human donor in good health (CMV status not recorded). Some clones in this sample may be carry-over from other donors' samples. The sample consisted of PBMCs. The V call is TRBV19, the J call TRBJ1-1; D might be TRBD1 (6 bases). The CDR3, as DNA: TGTGCCAGTAGGGGGGACATGAACACTGAAGCTTTCTTT. As protein: CASRGDMNTEAFF.